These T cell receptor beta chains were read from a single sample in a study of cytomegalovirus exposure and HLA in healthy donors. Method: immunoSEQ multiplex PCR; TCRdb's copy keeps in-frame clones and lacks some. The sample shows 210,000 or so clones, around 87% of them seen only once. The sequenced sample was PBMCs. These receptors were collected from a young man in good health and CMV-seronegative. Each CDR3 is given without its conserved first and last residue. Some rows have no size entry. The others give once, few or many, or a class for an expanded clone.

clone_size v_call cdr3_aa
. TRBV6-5 ASSQDRAPHEQY
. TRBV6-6 ASRRTGGKVKNSQY
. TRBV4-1 ASSYPGQRLNSPLH
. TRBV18 ASSPVGTGYGYT
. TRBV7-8 ASSPDSGNPYEQY
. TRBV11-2 ASSLIPGNNSPLH
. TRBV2 ASSQTGGQETQY
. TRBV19 ASSPGDSRYGYT
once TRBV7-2 ASSGQGSMQPQH
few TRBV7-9 ASSLGQGARRNEQF
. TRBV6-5 ASSPSTGGRGYT
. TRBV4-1 ASSAREGPYEQY
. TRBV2 ASKWRSPLH
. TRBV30 AWRRVNTEAF
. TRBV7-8 ASSSRLAGYEQY
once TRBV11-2 ASSPRRHGGGTDTQY
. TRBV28 ASSLSGTGADEQF
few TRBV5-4 ASSLGGQGEAF
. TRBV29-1 SQGLGVNEQF
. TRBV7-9 SSSLTGHSNQPQH
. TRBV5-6 ASSDGQESTDTQY
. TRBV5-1 ASSLKPGSGNTIY
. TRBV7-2 ATSTQRGSETQY
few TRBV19 ASSMGQNTEAF
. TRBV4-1 ASSQEPGYTEAF
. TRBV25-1 ASSSSSNQPQH
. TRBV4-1 ASSLRQGGTGELF
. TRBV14 ASSQDRSYGYT
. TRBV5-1 ASSRPPGRGAF
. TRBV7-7 ASSLQDPGTVLSGANVLT
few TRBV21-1 ASSKVGGGIQPQH
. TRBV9 ASRGTGGATEAF
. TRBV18 ASSPRSGRAQETQY
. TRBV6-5 ASRSGQVTVEAF
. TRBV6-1 ASRTGFTGELF
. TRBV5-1 ASSGERRGGEQY
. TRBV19 ASSIASVVAGYEETQY
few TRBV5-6 ASSLQGLQETQY
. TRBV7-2 ASSPRLSIPGLATIQY
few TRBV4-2 ASSQVQLSGANGLT
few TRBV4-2 ASSQDQAGINTGELF
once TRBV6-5 ASSLTTSGSYEQY
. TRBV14 ASSLLTVGPTHEQF
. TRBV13 ASSFTGGGSPLH
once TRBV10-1 ASSQGKTQY
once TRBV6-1 ASSERDTVSTDTQY